This paragraph reports one T cell receptor (beta chain). This specimen belongs to a study of T cell repertoires in aging, cancer and after chemotherapy. Amplification of TCR beta used genomic DNA extracted from peripheral blood. The germline V and J ends were trimmed by 6 bases and 3 bases, with 12 bases remaining between them. The CDR3 length is 13 residues. The germline V gene has CDR1 MNHGY and CDR2 SAAAGT. Rearranged V-D-J TRB sequences were amplified with a mixed TRB-A/B primer pool. TCRdb reprocessed the multiplex PCR reads with MiXCR, giving one entry per CDR3 protein. The sample includes around 1,300 distinct CDR3 sequences, 60% to 80% of them seen just once.

The specimen was blood. This sequence originates from a human donor with a blood cancer. The chain carries TRBV6-8 and TRBJ2-7, with D perhaps being TRBD1 or TRBD2 (6 bases each). CDR3 protein: CASRLGGSYEQYF. The CDR3 DNA reads TGTGCCAGCAGGCTAGGGGGGAGCTACGAGCAGTACTTC.